This T cell receptor beta chain was recovered during a study of response to subunit inactivated influenza vaccine. Findings and limits, study-wide: The authors suggested that every seasonal influenza vaccination recruits few new T cells.

Turning to this clonotype: What it binds is not known. The DNA is left out, because the CDR3 cannot be placed on it with certainty; the CDR3 is given as TCRdb lists it.

Germline CDR1 and CDR2: MNHEY and SVGAGI. The CDR3 numbers 18 amino acids, ends counted. One entry per CDR3 protein results from TCRdb running MiXCR on the RT-PCR reads. This table holds about 570,000 distinct CDR3 sequences, 10% to 15% found once. This sequence joins TRBV6-5 and TRBJ2-3; the table's TRBD1 call for D was not verified on the DNA. This TCR was sampled from a man in his fifties or sixties who received an inactivated influenza vaccine. This material consisted of PBMCs from blood, taken on the day of vaccination. CDR3 loop: CASSYPPFGAGSTDTQYF.